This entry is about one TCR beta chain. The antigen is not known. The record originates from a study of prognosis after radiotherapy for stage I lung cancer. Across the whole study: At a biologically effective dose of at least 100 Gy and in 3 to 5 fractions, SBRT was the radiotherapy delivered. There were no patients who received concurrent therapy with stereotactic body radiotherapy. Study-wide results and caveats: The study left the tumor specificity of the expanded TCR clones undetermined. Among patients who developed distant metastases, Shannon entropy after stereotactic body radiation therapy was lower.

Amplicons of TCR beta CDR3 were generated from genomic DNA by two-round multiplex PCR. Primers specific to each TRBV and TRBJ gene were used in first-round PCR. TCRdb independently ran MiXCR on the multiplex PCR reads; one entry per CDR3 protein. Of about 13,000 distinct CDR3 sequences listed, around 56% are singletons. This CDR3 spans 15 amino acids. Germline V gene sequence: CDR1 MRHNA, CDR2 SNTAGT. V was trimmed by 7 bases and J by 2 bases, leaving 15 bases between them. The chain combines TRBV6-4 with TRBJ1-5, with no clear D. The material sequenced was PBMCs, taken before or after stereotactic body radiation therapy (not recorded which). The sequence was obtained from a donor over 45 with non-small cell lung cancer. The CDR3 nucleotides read TGTGCCAGCAATTATGTAGTGGGCTGCAATCAGCCCCAGCATTTT. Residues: CASNYVVGCNQPQHF.